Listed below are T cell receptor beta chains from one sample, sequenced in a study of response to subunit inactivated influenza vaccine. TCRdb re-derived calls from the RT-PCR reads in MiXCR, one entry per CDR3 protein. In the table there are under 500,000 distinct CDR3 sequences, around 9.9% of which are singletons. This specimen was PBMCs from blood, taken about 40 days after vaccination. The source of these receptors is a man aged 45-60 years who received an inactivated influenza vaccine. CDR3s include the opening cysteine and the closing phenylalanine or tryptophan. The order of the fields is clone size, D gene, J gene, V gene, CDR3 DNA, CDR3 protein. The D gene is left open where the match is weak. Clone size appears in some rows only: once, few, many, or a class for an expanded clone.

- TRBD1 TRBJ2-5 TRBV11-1 TGTGCCAGCAGCGGTTTGGGCCCGGGACAGGGGAACCGGGAGACCCAGTACTTC CASSGLGPGQGNRETQYF
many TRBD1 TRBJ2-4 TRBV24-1 TGTGCCACCAGTGACCCGACAGGGGACTCCCAAAACATTCAGTACTTC CATSDPTGDSQNIQYF
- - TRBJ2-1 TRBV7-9 TGTGCCAGCAGCCTGAGGCGAGGAGAGCAGTTCTTC CASSLRRGEQFF
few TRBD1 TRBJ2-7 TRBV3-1 TGTGCCAGCAGCCAATCTAGTAGATCGACAGGGTGGTCCAGGGGCGAGCAGTACTTC CASSQSSRSTGWSRGEQYF
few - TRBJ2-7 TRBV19 TGTGCCAGTAGTACCCACACCTACTACGAGCAGTACTTC CASSTHTYYEQYF
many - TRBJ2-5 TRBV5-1 TGCGCCAGCAGCTTGGTTGGACACGGAGAGACCCAGTACTTC CASSLVGHGETQYF
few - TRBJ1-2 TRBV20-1 TGCAGTGCTAGCCTCGACAGGACCTATGGCTACACCTTC CSASLDRTYGYTF
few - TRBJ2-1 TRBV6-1 TGTGCCAGCAGTCTAGGGTCGGACCCCGACTACAATGAGCAGTTCTTC CASSLGSDPDYNEQFF
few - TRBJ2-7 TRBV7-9 TGTGCCAGCAGCTTAGCGGAAGGGTTCGAGCAGTACTTC CASSLAEGFEQYF
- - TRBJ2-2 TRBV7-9 TGTGCCAGCTACCAAGGCCTTAGCCCCGGGGAGCTGTTTTTT CASYQGLSPGELFF
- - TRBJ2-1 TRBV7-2 TGTGCCAGCTTAACGGGGAGTGAGCAGTTCTTC CASLTGSEQFF
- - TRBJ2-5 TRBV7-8 TGTGCCAGCAGCTACTATGCAGGGGATAGGGAGACCCAGTACTTC CASSYYAGDRETQYF
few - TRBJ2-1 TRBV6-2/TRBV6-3 TGTGCCAGCAGTTACGGGGCTGGGGTCGGCGAGCAGTTCTTC CASSYGAGVGEQFF
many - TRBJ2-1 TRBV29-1 TGCAGCGCAAAGCAAGGTGGAGAGGATGAGCAGTTCTTC CSAKQGGEDEQFF
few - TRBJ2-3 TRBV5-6 TGTGCCAGCAGCGCGGGAAGCGCAGATACGCAGTATTTT CASSAGSADTQYF
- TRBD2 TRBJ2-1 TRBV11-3 TGTGCCAGCAGTTCGGGAGGTTTCGCCTACAATGAGCAGTTCTTC CASSSGGFAYNEQFF
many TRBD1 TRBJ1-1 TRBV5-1 TGCGCCAGCAGCTTCGACAGGGGAACCGGCACTGAAGCTTTCTTT CASSFDRGTGTEAFF
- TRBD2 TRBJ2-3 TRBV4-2 TGTGCCAGCAGTGAGCGGGGGAGGGCAGATACGCAGTATTTT CASSERGRADTQYF
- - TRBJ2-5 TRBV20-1 TGCAGTGCTTTCCGACAGAAAAAAGAGACCCAGTACTTC CSAFRQKKETQYF
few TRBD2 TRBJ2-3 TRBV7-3 TGTGCCAGCAGCATCAGCAGCGGGAGGGCCTTAGATACGCAGTATTTT CASSISSGRALDTQYF
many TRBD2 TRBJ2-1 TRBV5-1 TGCGCCAGCAGCTTGGACCGAATCAGCGGCGGGAGCCACTCCTACAATGAGCAGTTCTTC CASSLDRISGGSHSYNEQFF
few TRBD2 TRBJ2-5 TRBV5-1 TGCGCCAGCAGCTTACGACTAGCGGGAGCGGAGACCCAGTACTTC CASSLRLAGAETQYF
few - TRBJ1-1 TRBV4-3 TGCGCCAGCAGCCAAGTGTGGGGCGGGGACACTGAAGCTTTCTTT CASSQVWGGDTEAFF
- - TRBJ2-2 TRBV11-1 TGTGCCAGCAGCTTCTCCCCAGCGGGTTACACCGGGGAGCTGTTTTTT CASSFSPAGYTGELFF
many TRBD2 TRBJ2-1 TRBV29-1 TGCAGCGTTGAAGATCATGCACTAGCGGGAGGGAGCTATGAGCAGTTCTTC CSVEDHALAGGSYEQFF
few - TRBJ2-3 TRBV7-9 TGTGCCAGCAGCTTACTAGGGTCAGGTACGCAGTATTTT CASSLLGSGTQYF
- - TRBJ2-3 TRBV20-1 TGCAGTGCTAGAGGGATCGAAGTAACGGAAACGCAGTATTTT CSARGIEVTETQYF
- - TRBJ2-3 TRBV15 TGTGCCACCAGCAGAGGGGTTTTGAGGGACTCAGATACGCAGTATTTT CATSRGVLRDSDTQYF
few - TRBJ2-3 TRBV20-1 TGCAGTGCTAGTAGACTAGGGACCCAGGGAGATACGCAGTATTTT CSASRLGTQGDTQYF
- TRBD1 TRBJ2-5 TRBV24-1 TGTGCCACCAGTGATTTTCGGACAGGGGAGACCCAGTACTTC CATSDFRTGETQYF
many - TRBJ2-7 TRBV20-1 TGCAGTGCTGTCAAAGTGTGGGTTTACGAGCAGTACTTC CSAVKVWVYEQYF
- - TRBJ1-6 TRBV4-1 TGCGCCAGCAGCCAAGAGTGGGGATCGGGCAATTCACCCCTCCACTTT CASSQEWGSGNSPLHF
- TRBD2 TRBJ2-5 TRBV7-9 TGTGCCAGCAGCTTAGGGAGAGCGGGGCTGTCTGAAGAGACCCAGTACTTC CASSLGRAGLSEETQYF
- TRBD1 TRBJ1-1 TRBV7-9 TGTGCCAGCAGCCCAGGGGACAGGGTGACGGCTGAAGCTTTCTTT CASSPGDRVTAEAFF
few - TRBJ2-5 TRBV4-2 TGTGCCAGCAGCTCGACGTCACAGGGCGGGGAGACCCAGTACTTC CASSSTSQGGETQYF
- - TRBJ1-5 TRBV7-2 TGTGCCAGCAGCTTAGAGTTGGCCGTGGGGCCTCGGCCCCAGCATTTT CASSLELAVGPRPQHF
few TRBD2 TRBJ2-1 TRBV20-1 TGCAGTGCGACCCGACTAGCGGGGGTATACAATGAGCAGTTCTTC CSATRLAGVYNEQFF
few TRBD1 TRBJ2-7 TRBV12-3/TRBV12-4 TGTGCCAGCAGGGGGACAGGGGTCGAGCAGTACTTC CASRGTGVEQYF
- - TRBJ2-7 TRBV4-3 TGCGCCAGCAGCCAAGATAACCGCCGGGACACGAGATCCGAGCAGTACTTC CASSQDNRRDTRSEQYF
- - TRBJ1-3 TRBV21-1 TGTGCCAGCCAGGGACAGGGGAGTTCGGGAAACACCATATATTTT CASQGQGSSGNTIYF
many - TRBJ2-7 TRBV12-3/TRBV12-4 TGTGCCAGCAGTTTAGCGGGATCCTGGAGCTACGAGCAGTACTTC CASSLAGSWSYEQYF